This T cell receptor (beta chain) was recovered during a study of cytotoxic CD8 clonotypes in ibrutinib-treated CLL. Whole-study findings and limits: Treatment saw public clonotypes, which were uncommon, either contract or stay stable.

To note about this clone: Its cognate antigen is unknown.

V was clipped by 6 bases and J by 5 bases; unmatched bases: 5. The CDR3 covers 15 residues. Germline CDR1 reads MNHNY; CDR2 reads SVGAGI (reference sequence). Depth targeted 1 in 200,000 to 1 in 1 million T cells, averaging 10x coverage per clonotype. Repertoires were generated with immunoSEQ multiplex PCR, while TCRdb's copy carries only in-frame clones and drops some. The data contain some 92,000 clones, approximately 77% of them singletons. J is TRBJ1-4 and V is TRBV6-6, with TRBD1 identical over 11 bases. This sequence was found in a human donor with chronic lymphocytic leukemia. The specimen comprised PBMCs, sampled after 24 months of ibrutinib treatment. In DNA form, the CDR3 reads TGTGCCAGCAGAACCGGGACAGGGGGAAATGAAAAACTGTTTTTT. Its protein is CASRTGTGGNEKLFF.